This passage covers 28 T cell receptor beta chains from one sample sequenced in a study of OX40 agonist ivuxolimab in advanced cancers. Assay: immunoSEQ multiplex PCR; the TCRdb copy retains only in-frame clones and omits some. Seen here are approximately 70,000 clones, about 90% observed once, and the top ten hold around 6.3%. The sample consisted of CD4+ or CD8+ T cells sorted from blood, taken in a trial of the OX40 agonist ivuxolimab. The receptors shown here come from an adult with an advanced solid tumor such as melanoma, head and neck, liver or kidney cancer.

This chain uses TRBV6-1 with TRBJ2-3; D is perhaps TRBD2 (5 bases). There are 16 residues in the CDR3. V was trimmed by 2 bases and J by 5 bases, leaving 17 bases between them. Germline V lookup: CDR1 MNHNS, CDR2 SASEGT. The CDR3 sequence is CASSEWTHMGGDTQYF. DNA for the CDR3: TGTGCCAGCAGTGAATGGACTCATATGGGTGGAGATACGCAGTATTTT.

V is TRBV4-3 and J is TRBJ2-3; D gene uncertain. V lost 0 bases, J lost 5 bases, and 18 bases lay in between. Germline values: CDR1 LGHNA, CDR2 YSLEER. The CDR3 has 17 residues. This CDR3 is CASSQDLVARPGDTQYF. DNA for the CDR3: TGCGCCAGCAGCCAAGATCTTGTGGCGCGGCCCGGAGATACGCAGTATTTT.

The CDR3 DNA follows: TGTGCCAGCAGGGAAGGGAATAGCAATCAGCCCCAGCATTTT. This gives the protein CASREGNSNQPQHF. This chain links TRBV6-5 with TRBJ1-5; D unresolved. This CDR3 region has 14 residues. V lost 6 bases to trimming and J lost 0 bases, with 9 bases between them. Germline V gives CDR1 MNHEY, CDR2 SVGAGI.

The chain couples TRBV10-2 to TRBJ1-2, with 9 bases fitting TRBD1. The CDR3 length is 16 residues. V was clipped by 5 bases and J by 6 bases; unmatched bases: 13. In germline, CDR1 is WSHSY, CDR2 SAAADI. This CDR3 is CASSNRDRADSDGYTF. The CDR3, as DNA: TGCGCCAGCAGTAACCGGGACAGGGCGGATTCAGATGGCTACACCTTC.

The chain combines TRBV6-6 with TRBJ1-2; D is undetermined. Trimming removed 0 bases at V and 4 bases at J, with 6 bases between. This CDR3 comprises 13 residues. Germline values: CDR1 MNHNY, CDR2 SVGAGI (reference sequence). In DNA, the CDR3 is TGTGCCAGCAGTTACTCGGACCTCTATGGCTACACCTTC. It encodes CASSYSDLYGYTF.

This chain joins TRBV28 and TRBJ2-7, with no clear D. V lost 5 bases to trimming and J lost 0 bases, with 20 bases between them. The CDR3 runs 17 residues. Per germline, CDR1 MDHEN and CDR2 SYDVKM. The chain's CDR3 is CASSPYSGVLSSYEQYF. The DNA of the CDR3 is TGTGCCAGCAGTCCGTACTCCGGCGTCCTGTCCTCCTACGAGCAGTACTTC.

The gene calls are TRBV6-5 and TRBJ2-3; TRBD1 might be the D (6 bases). Germline CDR1 is MNHEY and CDR2 is SVGAGI. V lost 0 bases and J 1 base, leaving 11 bases between the germline ends. This CDR3 has 16 amino acids. The CDR3 DNA is TGTGCCAGCAGTTACTCGAGCAGGGGTGGCACAGATACGCAGTATTTT. It translates to CASSYSSRGGTDTQYF.

The V call is TRBV4-3, the J call TRBJ2-1; the D is unclear. Trimming took off 0 bases at V and 0 bases at J, with 12 bases between the two ends. Germline V gene data show CDR1 as LGHNA and CDR2 as YSLEER. The CDR3 runs to 17 residues. As DNA, the CDR3 is TGCGCCAGCAGCCAAGAACTCGACTCGTTCTCCTACAATGAGCAGTTCTTC. It specifies CASSQELDSFSYNEQFF.

The rearrangement links TRBV5-5 to TRBJ1-1; D is unresolved. Per the germline V gene, CDR1 is SGHKS and CDR2 is YYEKEE (reference sequence). The ends were cut back, 1 base at V and 4 bases at J, with 14 bases in the middle. CDR3 size: 15 residues. The CDR3 coding sequence is TGTGCCAGCAGCTTGAATACCGCTTTGAGCACTGAAGCTTTCTTT. Translating it yields CASSLNTALSTEAFF.

The chain uses TRBV13 and TRBJ1-2, with a weak D call TRBD1 (5 bases). Per germline, CDR1 PRHDT and CDR2 FYEKMQ (reference sequence). V lost 7 bases and J lost 8, with 17 bases in between. The CDR3 extends over 13 amino acids. The CDR3 here is CASTQGGFGGYTF. The CDR3, as DNA: TGTGCCAGCACCCAGGGCGGGTTTGGAGGCTACACCTTC.

The chain uses TRBV4-1 and TRBJ1-1; D is unresolved. This CDR3 has 15 amino acids. CDR1 is MGHRA and CDR2 is YSYEKL in the germline V gene. Trimming left V 1 base short and J 0 bases short, with 9 bases between. CDR3 in amino acids: CASSQAYTLNTEAFF. The CDR3, as DNA: TGCGCCAGCAGCCAAGCATACACCCTGAACACTGAAGCTTTCTTT.

The chain uses TRBV28 and TRBJ2-2, with D unresolved. CDR3 length: 14 amino acids. Germline values: CDR1 MDHEN, CDR2 SYDVKM. V lost 0 bases and J lost 1, with 3 bases in between. This CDR3 is CASSLWENTGELFF. The DNA for the CDR3 is TGTGCCAGCAGTTTATGGGAGAACACCGGGGAGCTGTTTTTT.

The rearrangement uses TRBV9 and TRBJ1-2; D is uncertain. The CDR3 consists of 16 residues. Per germline, CDR1 SGDLS and CDR2 YYNGEE. Trimming removed 2 bases from V and 4 bases from J, with 18 bases in between. The DNA of the CDR3 is TGTGCCAGCAGCGTCTTCCCGGAGACATGGAGCTATGGCTACACCTTC. Translated, it gives CASSVFPETWSYGYTF.

This clone was detected only once. CDR3 nucleotides: TGCGCCAGCAGCTTGGAGACCGGGCTATCCTACGAGCAGTACTTC. Translating gives CASSLETGLSYEQYF. The chain uses TRBV5-1 and TRBJ2-7, with D unclear. V shed 0 bases and J shed 1 base, with 11 bases lying between them. The germline CDR1 and CDR2 sequences are SGHRS and YFSETQ. The CDR3 is 15 residues long.

The gene calls are TRBV7-9 and TRBJ1-1, with D perhaps matching TRBD1 (5 bases). This CDR3 is 16 amino acids long. CDR1 and CDR2 (germline): SEHNR, FQNEAQ (reference sequence). Trimming took 5 bases from V and 1 from J, leaving 17 bases between them. CDR3 protein: CASSPPEGRRNTEAFF. In nucleotides, the CDR3 is TGTGCCAGCAGCCCTCCAGAGGGACGGCGGAACACTGAAGCTTTCTTT. Variable domain in full (rest from reference TRBV7-9 and TRBJ1-1): DTGVSQNPRHKITKRGQNVTFRCDPISEHNRLYWYRQTLGQGPEFLTYFQNEAQLEKSRLLSDRFSAERPKGSFSTLEIQRTEQGDSAMYLCASSPPEGRRNTEAFFGQGTRLTVV.

This clone appeared once. The chain employs TRBV6-1 and TRBJ2-7, with 9 nucleotides matching TRBD1. The trim removed 5 bases at V and 7 bases at J, leaving 6 bases unmatched. The CDR3 has 13 residues. The germline gives CDR1 MNHNS, CDR2 SASEGT. The CDR3 sequence: CASSSQGAGEQYF. CDR3 DNA: TGTGCCAGCAGTTCACAGGGGGCCGGGGAGCAGTACTTC.

The rearrangement uses TRBV27 and TRBJ2-1, with 9 nucleotides matching TRBD1. This CDR3 has 17 amino acids. Unmatched junction bases numbered 14, after V lost 3 bases and J lost 8 bases. CDR1 and CDR2 from the germline V gene are MNHEY and SMNVEV (reference sequence). The CDR3 here is CASSFLPGTGRMDEQFF. The CDR3 DNA reads as TGTGCCAGCAGTTTCCTTCCCGGGACAGGGCGGATGGATGAGCAGTTCTTC.

This clone occurred once. The gene calls are TRBV7-9 and TRBJ2-1, with 8 bases identical to TRBD2. The J segment lost 8 bases and the V segment lost 5 bases, leaving 8 bases of the junction unmatched. CDR1 and CDR2 from the germline V gene are SEHNR and FQNEAQ (reference sequence). The CDR3 covers 14 residues. CDR3 DNA: TGTGCCAGCAGCGACACTAGCGGAGGCGATGAGCAGTTCTTC. This translates into CASSDTSGGDEQFF. The variable domain in full, completed from reference TRBV7-9 and TRBJ2-1, reads DTGVSQNPRHKITKRGQNVTFRCDPISEHNRLYWYRQTLGQGPEFLTYFQNEAQLEKSRLLSDRFSAERPKGSFSTLEIQRTEQGDSAMYLCASSDTSGGDEQFFGPGTRLTVL.

This clone was counted only a few times. CDR3 protein: CASSLVEGVGTEAFF. For the CDR3, the DNA is TGTGCCAGCAGCTTAGTAGAGGGAGTTGGCACTGAAGCTTTCTTT. The V and J genes are TRBV7-9 and TRBJ1-1; the D is unclear. The germline V and J ends were trimmed by 1 base and 4 bases, with 13 bases remaining between them. The CDR3 sequence is 15 residues long. Germline CDR1 is SEHNR and CDR2 is FQNEAQ (reference sequence).

J is TRBJ2-2 and V is TRBV21-1. TRBV21-1 is a pseudogene. CDR3 length: 13 amino acids. In nucleotides, the CDR3 is TGTGCCAGCAGCGGCAGGGTTTGCCGGGGAGCTGTTTTT. Residues: CASSGRVCRGAVF.

The chain carries TRBV9 and TRBJ1-1, with D tentatively TRBD1 (5 bases). Deletions cut 0 bases from V and 4 bases from J, with 10 bases between. The CDR3 is 14 amino acids. Germline-derived CDR1 and CDR2 are SGDLS and YYNGEE. CDR3 in amino acids: CASSVAPDTTEAFF. Written as DNA, the CDR3 is TGTGCCAGCAGCGTAGCCCCGGACACCACTGAAGCTTTCTTT.

The chain combines TRBV9 with TRBJ1-1, with D possibly TRBD1 on 6 matching bases. Germline-derived CDR1 and CDR2 are SGDLS and YYNGEE. The V end lost 0 bases, the J end lost 0 bases, and 12 bases lay between the germline ends. CDR3 length: 16 amino acids. The CDR3 region is CASSVEEGDMNTEAFF. The CDR3 bases are TGTGCCAGCAGCGTAGAGGAGGGGGACATGAACACTGAAGCTTTCTTT.

The V and J genes are TRBV14 and TRBJ2-1, with 9 nucleotides matching TRBD1. The germline gives CDR1 SGHDN, CDR2 FVKESK. J was trimmed by 7 bases and V by 0 bases; bases with no gene match: 7. The CDR3 length is 16 residues. This chain's CDR3 is CASSQDIGTGINEQFF. CDR3 nucleotides: TGTGCCAGCAGCCAAGATATTGGGACAGGGATTAATGAGCAGTTCTTC.

This chain connects TRBV2 to TRBJ2-7; D may be TRBD1 (5 bases). With 5 bases removed from V and 2 bases from J, the gap between germline ends came to 19 bases. Germline CDR1 is SNHLY and CDR2 is FYNNEI. This CDR3 is 16 amino acids long. The CDR3 sequence: CASSSRLVIGAYEQYF. The CDR3 DNA sequence: TGTGCCAGCAGTTCACGATTGGTAATAGGGGCCTACGAGCAGTACTTC.

The chain combines TRBV18 with TRBJ2-7; 7 nucleotides align to TRBD1. The ends lost 5 bases at V and 2 bases at J; junction bases unmatched: 12. This CDR3 comprises 16 residues. The germline V gene encodes CDR1 KGHSH and CDR2 LQKENI. CDR3 bases: TGTGCCAGCTCAACAACCGGGACAGCAATACCCTACGAGCAGTACTTC. It is translated as CASSTTGTAIPYEQYF.

The rearrangement joins TRBV27 to TRBJ2-7, with D perhaps matching TRBD1 (5 bases). Between the trimmed V and J ends, which lost 1 base and 6 bases, there was a span of 19 bases. This CDR3 comprises 16 residues. Germline CDR1 and CDR2: MNHEY and SMNVEV (reference sequence). The CDR3 nucleotides read TGTGCCAGCAGTTTATTGCCCGGGCAGGGCCTACTCGAGCAGTACTTC. It translates to CASSLLPGQGLLEQYF.

This clone was seen once. The gene calls are TRBV27 and TRBJ2-3; D is possibly TRBD2 (5 bases). V lost 8 bases and J 2 bases, leaving 17 bases between the germline ends. The CDR3 loop spans 15 amino acids. Per germline, CDR1 MNHEY and CDR2 SMNVEV (reference sequence). The DNA of the CDR3 is TGTGCCAGCGGCCTGGCGGGCTTCCTCACAGATACGCAGTATTTT. Translated, it gives CASGLAGFLTDTQYF.

This clone appeared a single time. The chain recombines TRBV19 with TRBJ2-1, with D unclear. Germline V lookup: CDR1 LNHDA, CDR2 SQIVND (reference sequence). The CDR3 is made up of 14 amino acids. Trimming took 8 bases from V and 0 from J, leaving 11 bases between them. As DNA, the CDR3 is TGTGCCAGTTCCTTGGCTAGCTCCTACAATGAGCAGTTCTTC. Translated: CASSLASSYNEQFF.